These 23 T cell receptor beta chains were all obtained from the same sample, sequenced in a study of blood T cells in healthy people across ages. Combining a sample-barcoded 5' primer with a J-beta primer mix, a second PCR ran for 7 to 11 cycles. Each CDR3 protein gets one entry after TCRdb re-called the 5' RACE reads with MiXCR. The sample consists of roughly 1.4 million distinct CDR3 sequences, approximately 59% of them appearing once. Input material: blood. These receptors originate from a young man in good health.

The V gene is TRBV7-9, the J gene TRBJ2-3; tentatively, D is TRBD2 (6 bases). The V gene lost 5 bases and the J gene lost 3 bases, with 21 bases spanning the gap. Per the germline V gene, CDR1 is SEHNR and CDR2 is FQNEAQ (reference sequence). This CDR3 region has 17 residues. CDR3 region: CASSPLGKAGKTDTQYF. Here the CDR3 DNA reads TGTGCCAGCAGCCCCCTTGGGAAGGCGGGAAAAACAGATACGCAGTATTTT. The entire variable domain, with the rest obtained from reference TRBV7-9 and TRBJ2-3, is as follows: DTGVSQNPRHKITKRGQNVTFRCDPISEHNRLYWYRQTLGQGPEFLTYFQNEAQLEKSRLLSDRFSAERPKGSFSTLEIQRTEQGDSAMYLCASSPLGKAGKTDTQYFGPGTRLTVL.

This clonotype was detected only a few times. The chain links TRBV20-1 to TRBJ2-3; the D gene could be TRBD1 or TRBD2 (5 bases each). This CDR3 is built from 15 residues. The V gene lost 2 bases and the J gene lost 8 bases, with 20 bases spanning the gap. The germline V gene has CDR1 DFQATT and CDR2 SNEGSKA (reference sequence). This CDR3 reads CSARTPGAHRGTQYF. CDR3 nucleotide sequence: TGCAGTGCTAGAACTCCTGGGGCCCACCGGGGTACGCAGTATTTT.

J is TRBJ2-7 and V is TRBV9, with 7 positions matching TRBD2. Trimming removed 4 bases from V and 3 bases from J; junction bases left unmatched: 10. The V gene's germline CDR1 is SGDLS and CDR2 YYNGEE. CDR3 length: 15 residues. The CDR3 DNA is TGTGCCAGCAGCCTGGGGGGGTTGTGGATCTACGAGCAGTACTTC. Protein: CASSLGGLWIYEQYF.

This chain links TRBV7-6 with TRBJ1-6; D possibly corresponds to TRBD1 (5 bases). CDR1 is SGHVS, CDR2 FNYEAQ, per germline. The CDR3 is 18 residues long. V was pared by 8 bases and J by 0 bases, with 20 bases between. CDR3 amino acids: CASRLTRGETSYNSPLHF. The CDR3 region has the DNA TGTGCCAGCCGACTAACGAGGGGAGAGACCTCCTATAATTCACCCCTCCACTTT.

V gene TRBV5-1 combines with J gene TRBJ2-7, with 8 bases identical to TRBD2. The germline CDR1 and CDR2 sequences are SGHRS and YFSETQ. This CDR3 has 15 residues. With V trimmed by 0 bases and J by 3 bases, 5 bases remained unmatched. In DNA, the CDR3 is TGCGCCAGCAGCTTGGCCAGCGGGAGCTTCTACGAGCAGTACTTC. Translated: CASSLASGSFYEQYF. The whole variable domain, filled in from reference TRBV5-1 and TRBJ2-7, reads KAGVTQTPRYLIKTRGQQVTLSCSPISGHRSVSWYQQTPGQGLQFLFEYFSETQRNKGNFPGRFSGRQFSNSRSEMNVSTLELGDSALYLCASSLASGSFYEQYFGPGTRLTVT.

In this sample, this clonotype turned up a few times. The chain uses TRBV7-9 and TRBJ2-1, with D hard to call. The V and J ends lost 7 bases and 7 bases respectively, with 11 bases between them. This CDR3 region has 12 residues. Looked up from germline, CDR1 is SEHNR and CDR2 is FQNEAQ (reference sequence). The CDR3 coding sequence is TGTGCCAGCACCCATGTAGGGAATGAGCAGTTCTTC. Residues: CASTHVGNEQFF. The full variable domain, completed using reference TRBV7-9 and TRBJ2-1, is DTGVSQNPRHKITKRGQNVTFRCDPISEHNRLYWYRQTLGQGPEFLTYFQNEAQLEKSRLLSDRFSAERPKGSFSTLEIQRTEQGDSAMYLCASTHVGNEQFFGPGTRLTVL.

Only a few counts were recorded for this clonotype. The chain combines TRBV29-1 with TRBJ2-7; a weak D match, TRBD2 (6 bases). Germline assignment: CDR1 SQVTM and CDR2 ANQGSEA. This CDR3 is 13 amino acids long. Deletions cut 5 bases from V and 3 bases from J, with 14 bases between. The CDR3 region is CSVLSGLDYEQYF. Here the CDR3 DNA reads TGCAGCGTTCTGAGCGGGTTAGACTACGAGCAGTACTTC.

Worth noting for this clonotype: Compared with germline, one end of the junction differs, possibly owing to a read error. The chain has TRBV5-1 and TRBJ1-4; D is possibly TRBD1 (5 bases). The CDR3 covers 16 residues. CDR1 and CDR2 from the germline V gene are SGHRS and YFSETQ. CDR3 sequence reads: CASSSAQAGTNEELFF. CDR3 DNA sequence: TGCGCCAGCAGCTCAGCACAGGCGGGGACTAATGAAGAACTGTTTTTT.

The DNA of the CDR3 is TGTGCCAGCAGTTCGGACAGGGCCGGAGAGACCCAGTACTTC. It specifies CASSSDRAGETQYF. V and J are TRBV6-6 and TRBJ2-5, with 8 bases matching TRBD1. Germline V gene data show CDR1 as MNHNY and CDR2 as SVGAGI (reference sequence). Trimming removed 4 bases from V and 4 bases from J; junction bases left unmatched: 5. CDR3 size: 14 residues.

V is TRBV7-6 and J is TRBJ2-3, with 13 bases that match TRBD2. The CDR3 length is 18 residues. Per the germline V gene, CDR1 is SGHVS and CDR2 is FNYEAQ. V shed 5 bases, J shed 3 bases, and the junction held 11 bases outside the gene matches. The CDR3 nucleotides read TGTGCCAGCAGCCGACCCCGGACTAGCGGGAGATGGACAGATACGCAGTATTTT. Protein sequence: CASSRPRTSGRWTDTQYF.

This chain uses TRBV4-2 with TRBJ2-2; D is possibly TRBD2 (6 bases). The CDR3 sequence is 14 residues long. Germline CDR1 reads LGHNA; CDR2 reads YNFKEQ. The V end was cut by 4 bases, the J end by 5 bases, with 11 bases between. CDR3 DNA: TGTGCCAGCAGCCGACCGACTAGTACCGGGGAGCTGTTTTTT. This translates into CASSRPTSTGELFF.

The chain combines TRBV7-9 with TRBJ2-7, with D possibly matching TRBD1 (6 bases). The end of the DNA fits TRBJ2-5 better, so the J call may be wrong. The CDR3 is 11 residues long. Germline V gene sequence: CDR1 SEHNR, CDR2 FQNEAQ (reference sequence). The CDR3 spells CASATGRTQYF. The CDR3 DNA sequence: TGTGCCAGCGCTACAGGGAGGACCCAGTACTTC.

A few counts support this clonotype. The genes are TRBV27 and TRBJ2-7; perhaps TRBD1 as D (5 bases). The CDR3 has 14 residues. Germline V lookup: CDR1 MNHEY, CDR2 SMNVEV (reference sequence). The V end was cut by 4 bases, the J end by 2 bases, with 12 bases between. This CDR3 reads CASSSLKDTYEQYF. CDR3 DNA: TGTGCCAGCAGTTCCTTAAAGGACACCTACGAGCAGTACTTC.

The gene calls are TRBV7-9 and TRBJ2-1, with TRBD1 as a possible D gene (7 bases). The J call is uncertain, as TRBJ2-7 better fits the DNA end. CDR3 length: 17 residues. Looked up from germline, CDR1 is SEHNR and CDR2 is FQNEAQ (reference sequence). CDR3 region: CASSPREQGVSYNEQYF. For the CDR3, the DNA is TGTGCCAGCAGCCCACGGGAGCAGGGGGTATCCTACAATGAGCAGTACTTC.

The rearrangement joins TRBV6-2 or TRBV6-3 to TRBJ2-7; D not resolved. Trimming removed 4 bases at V and 7 bases at J, with 11 bases between. Germline V lookup: CDR1 MNHEY, CDR2 SVGEGT. The CDR3 is 12 amino acids. CDR3 DNA sequence: TGTGCCAGCAGTTCCCTTCGTCGTGAGCAGTACTTC. This translates into CASSSLRREQYF.

This clonotype appeared a single time. V and J are TRBV4-1 and TRBJ1-4, with D uncertain. The germline V gene encodes CDR1 MGHRA and CDR2 YSYEKL. Trimming took off 4 bases at V and 8 bases at J, with 11 bases between the two ends. This CDR3 spans 13 amino acids. The CDR3 bases are TGCGCCAGCAGCCCCGGACGATGGGAAAAACTGTTTTTT. Translated, it gives CASSPGRWEKLFF.

The chain uses TRBV11-2 and TRBJ1-4; unclear D gene. The CDR3 loop spans 16 amino acids. Trimming removed 1 base at V and 7 bases at J, with 16 bases between. Germline V gene lookup returns CDR1 SGHAT and CDR2 FQNNGV. CDR3 residues: CASSLGVTGSGEKLFF. The CDR3 DNA reads as TGTGCCAGCAGCTTAGGCGTGACGGGGTCGGGTGAAAAACTGTTTTTT.

This chain links TRBV7-2 with TRBJ2-7; D might be TRBD2 (6 bases). The V end was cut by 3 bases, the J end by 2 bases, with 11 bases between. From germline, CDR1 is SGHTA and CDR2 FQGNSA. The CDR3 length is 14 residues. The CDR3 region has the DNA TGTGCCAGCAGCTTTGTGGACTATGCCTACGAGCAGTACTTC. This sequence encodes CASSFVDYAYEQYF.

This clonotype was found a few times. The genes are TRBV9 and TRBJ2-3; possible D gene TRBD2, 5 bases. This CDR3 is 14 amino acids long. V lost 0 bases, J lost 4 bases, and 9 bases lay in between. The germline V gene has CDR1 SGDLS and CDR2 YYNGEE. Written as DNA, the CDR3 is TGTGCCAGCAGCGTAGTCGGGGTGGCAGATACGCAGTATTTT. As protein: CASSVVGVADTQYF.

This clonotype has just a few counts. This CDR3 reads CASSQVHISGEKLFF. CDR3 nucleotide sequence: TGCGCCAGCAGCCAAGTCCATATCTCCGGGGAAAAACTGTTTTTT. The chain combines TRBV4-1 with TRBJ1-4; no clear D gene. V was shortened by 1 base and J by 8 bases, with 14 bases between the two germline ends. Germline-derived CDR1 and CDR2 are MGHRA and YSYEKL. There are 15 residues in the CDR3.

The V gene is TRBV7-2, the J gene TRBJ2-7; 7 nucleotides match TRBD1. The J call is uncertain, as TRBJ2-5 better fits the DNA end. The CDR3 consists of 15 residues. In germline, CDR1 is SGHTA, CDR2 FQGNSA. For the CDR3, the DNA is TGTGCCAGCAGCTTAGAGACAGGGCGGCAAGAGACCCAGTACTTC. Translation gives CASSLETGRQETQYF.

The V call is TRBV2, the J call TRBJ2-3; D not certain. This CDR3 region has 14 residues. Germline V gene sequence: CDR1 SNHLY, CDR2 FYNNEI. The ends were cut back, 4 bases at V and 4 bases at J, with 12 bases in the middle. In DNA form, the CDR3 reads TGTGCCAGCAGTGGGCAGGAACTACCAGATACGCAGTATTTT. This encodes CASSGQELPDTQYF.

The sample holds many counts of this clonotype. The chain uses TRBV11-2 and TRBJ2-5; weak D call: TRBD1 (7 bases). V lost 6 bases to trimming and J lost 11 bases, with 16 bases between them. CDR1 and CDR2 from the germline V gene are SGHAT and FQNNGV. The CDR3 is 12 amino acids. This CDR3 reads CASSLGRGEQYF. The CDR3 bases are TGTGCCAGCAGTTTGGGCAGGGGGGAGCAGTACTTC.